These 2 T cell receptor beta chains share one sample of origin, sequenced in a study of cytomegalovirus exposure and HLA in healthy donors. A multiplex PCR was run with 60 Vbeta primers and 13 Jbeta primers. Sequenced by immunoSEQ multiplex PCR; TCRdb stores in-frame clones only, minus some. The sample yields roughly 100,000 clones, roughly 70% seen once. The sample consisted of PBMCs. The receptors were gathered from a man in his forties or fifties in good health and CMV-seropositive.

This clone was seen a handful of times. As DNA, the CDR3 is TGTGCCAGCAGCTTAGGGAGGGTGAGTCAGCCCCAGCATTTT. Protein product: CASSLGRVSQPQHF. The gene calls are TRBV7-2 and TRBJ1-5, with D uncertain. With 1 base removed from V and 6 bases from J, the gap between germline ends came to 10 bases. CDR1 and CDR2 from the germline V gene are SGHTA and FQGNSA. The CDR3 loop spans 14 amino acids.

This chain links TRBV19 with TRBJ1-1; 7 nucleotides align to TRBD1. Germline-derived CDR1 and CDR2 are LNHDA and SQIVND (reference sequence). This CDR3 region has 15 residues. After removal of 6 bases from V and 5 bases from J, the junction contained 12 bases not matched to a gene. The CDR3 DNA sequence: TGTGCCAGTAGCCGACTAACAGGGGCCCGGACTGAAGCTTTCTTT. This sequence encodes CASSRLTGARTEAFF.